Listed below are T cell receptor beta chains from one sample, sequenced in a study of identical twins. TCRdb called the 5' RACE reads again in MiXCR, with one record for every CDR3 protein. Among around 570,000 distinct CDR3 sequences listed, 9.6% were seen once. The same data also went into a second study, on yellow fever vaccine responses in identical twins.

The sequencing input was PBMCs. All receptors derive from a woman aged 18-29 years in good health. CDR3s include the opening cysteine and the closing phenylalanine or tryptophan. D genes are given only for firm matches. Size values are once, few and many counts, or a class for expanded clones, and some rows have none.

j_gene	d_gene	abundance	v_gene	CDR3aa	CDR3nt
TRBJ2-7	TRBD1	-	TRBV20-1	CSAWGGQGDSQEQYF	TGCAGTGCATGGGGGGGACAGGGGGACTCTCAGGAGCAGTACTTC
TRBJ2-4	-	many	TRBV12-3/TRBV12-4	CASLFGGAKNIQYF	TGTGCCAGCCTTTTCGGGGGAGCCAAAAACATTCAGTACTTC
TRBJ2-3	-	-	TRBV5-1	CASSSGVTDTQYF	TGCGCCAGCAGCTCGGGGGTCACAGATACGCAGTATTTT
TRBJ2-1	TRBD1	many	TRBV6-2/TRBV6-3	CASTRDRVSAEQFF	TGTGCCAGCACCCGGGACAGGGTTTCCGCTGAGCAGTTCTTC
TRBJ2-3	TRBD2	many	TRBV20-1	CSARDLVLAGTQYF	TGCAGTGCTAGAGATCTTGTGCTAGCGGGAACGCAGTATTTT
TRBJ2-3	-	-	TRBV3-1	CASSLLGGATDTQYF	TGTGCCAGCAGCCTTTTAGGGGGAGCCACAGATACGCAGTATTTT
TRBJ2-1	TRBD2	few	TRBV7-2	CASSASGGRSYNEQFF	TGTGCCAGCAGCGCGAGCGGGGGAAGATCCTACAATGAGCAGTTCTTC
TRBJ1-1	-	many	TRBV2	CASSPAGYTEAFF	TGTGCCAGCAGTCCCGCGGGATATACTGAAGCTTTCTTT
TRBJ2-2	-	many	TRBV11-2	CASSLAGGQGPLGELFF	TGTGCCAGCAGCTTAGCGGGGGGCCAGGGGCCCCTCGGGGAGCTGTTTTTT
TRBJ2-3	-	few	TRBV28	CASSLWRSGITDTQYF	TGTGCCAGCAGTTTATGGCGATCTGGGATCACAGATACGCAGTATTTT
TRBJ2-7	-	few	TRBV7-2	CASSLEQGNLYEQYF	TGTGCCAGCAGCTTAGAGCAGGGGAACCTCTACGAGCAGTACTTC
TRBJ2-7	-	-	TRBV6-2/TRBV6-3	CASLPAGAPLDEQYF	TGTGCCAGCCTCCCGGCGGGGGCGCCCCTAGACGAGCAGTACTTC